The clone carrying this TCR beta chain is a singleton in its sample. Per the study methods: Estimation of nucleated cell counts was performed using reference gene primer amplification. TCRdb keeps only in-frame clones here, not all; method: immunoSEQ multiplex PCR. For V, J and clone size, that table is used; D and trimming come from the DNA. The table includes around 69,000 clones, roughly nine tenths detected once. The record originates from a study of blood T cell repertoires in COVID-19. Turning to the study itself: Samples came from the United States, Italy and Spain, spanning acute and convalescent COVID-19. T cells, B-cell-depleted T cells, or PBMCs supplied cDNA or gDNA.

Sequenced material: peripheral blood. The sequence was collected from a woman aged 45-59 years with active COVID-19.

In DNA form, the CDR3 reads TGTGCCATCAGGCCGGGACTAGCGGGAGTGGGTGAGCAGTTCTTC. Protein product: CAIRPGLAGVGEQFF. This chain uses TRBV10-3 with TRBJ2-1; TRBD2 aligns across 14 bases. From germline, CDR1 is ENHRY and CDR2 SYGVKD. V dropped 6 bases and J dropped 9; count of bases not matched to a gene: 7. The CDR3 is made up of 15 amino acids.